The entry that follows covers one T cell receptor beta chain sequence. Original processing methods: Nucleated cell number was recorded as an estimate derived from reference gene primer amplification. Method: immunoSEQ multiplex PCR; TCRdb's copy keeps in-frame clones and lacks some. For V, J and clone size, that table is used; D and trimming come from the DNA. The sample has about 200,000 clones; 70% to 90% are singletons. This specimen comes from a study of blood T cell repertoires in COVID-19. As for the study in general: Sites across the United States, Italy and Spain contributed samples from acute and convalescent COVID-19. The cDNA or gDNA used as material had been derived from T cells, B-cell-depleted T cells, or PBMCs.

The origin of this receptor is a man aged 60 to 75 with acute or convalescent COVID-19. The sample was peripheral blood.

CDR3 residues: CASSEQILNTDTQYF. CDR3 nucleotides: TGTGCCAGCAGTGAACAGATACTAAACACAGATACGCAGTATTTT. The J gene is TRBJ2-3, the V gene TRBV2; D unclear. CDR1 is SNHLY, CDR2 FYNNEI, per germline. V shed 2 bases and J shed 2 bases, with 11 bases lying between them. The CDR3 loop spans 15 amino acids.